These T cell receptor beta chains were read from a single sample in a study of identical twins. TCRdb independently ran MiXCR on the 5' RACE reads; one entry per CDR3 protein. The repertoire consists of 550,000 to 700,000 distinct CDR3 sequences, with roughly 9.5% occurring once and the leading ten covering roughly 3%. Separately, the same data were catalogued under a study of yellow fever vaccine responses in identical twins.

Sequencing used PBMCs. These TCRs come from a young woman in good health. The conserved cysteine and the conserved F or W are not part of the CDR3 here.

v_call	j_call	cdr3_aa
TRBV5-1	TRBJ1-3	ASSLSGVYSPSGNTIY
TRBV20-1	TRBJ1-1	SARPIAPVFGTEAF
TRBV28	TRBJ1-2	ASSTLRGKDYGYT
TRBV4-3	TRBJ2-1	ASSQEVRGNNEQF
TRBV20-1	TRBJ1-2	SARVKPTPNYGYT
TRBV5-1	TRBJ2-7	ASSPEGLAGANPWEQY
TRBV18	TRBJ1-5	ASSADRVPYQPQH
TRBV3-1	TRBJ2-7	ASSPELGEQY
TRBV12-3/TRBV12-4	TRBJ2-7	ASSLTLAGTYEQY
TRBV24-1	TRBJ2-5	ATSDHRLAGARQETQY
TRBV4-2	TRBJ2-3	ASSQDPVGLASDTQY
TRBV19	TRBJ2-1	ASSSPGLAGLRNEQF
TRBV6-1	TRBJ2-1	ASATSGGYNEQF
TRBV6-1	TRBJ2-1	ASSEVIRRGQNEQF
TRBV7-9	TRBJ2-7	ASSLPDTSEQY
TRBV29-1	TRBJ2-5	SGDTGQGLETQY
TRBV6-5	TRBJ2-4	ASRTKNIQY
TRBV6-2/TRBV6-3	TRBJ2-7	ASTYGAASSYEQY
TRBV14	TRBJ2-1	ASSQSGGKRTEQF
TRBV6-2/TRBV6-3	TRBJ2-5	ASSTGLAVGETQY
TRBV29-1	TRBJ2-1	SVDGRIHNEQF
TRBV6-5	TRBJ2-1	ASSWAGRSNEQF
TRBV12-3/TRBV12-4	TRBJ2-7	AFSLALGTSGSFYEQY
TRBV6-2/TRBV6-3	TRBJ2-7	ASSRQGGGYEQY
TRBV27	TRBJ2-3	ASSFFGDGGTDTQY
TRBV6-2/TRBV6-3	TRBJ2-1	ASIQGLAGDEQF
TRBV12-3/TRBV12-4	TRBJ2-7	ASSLGGGDRSSYEQY
TRBV11-2	TRBJ2-5	ASRGLADQETQY
TRBV6-1	TRBJ2-1	ASSVGRNNEQF
TRBV3-1	TRBJ2-5	ASSQDGSSAETQY
TRBV15	TRBJ2-4	ANSICY
TRBV15	TRBJ2-1	ATSSRDRQVRPKSDEQF
TRBV7-9	TRBJ2-2	ASSLPRLGLVGELF
TRBV30	TRBJ2-1	AWTVAGGVNEQF
TRBV29-1	TRBJ2-1	SVAPDRAYNEQF
TRBV7-9	TRBJ2-7	ASSLGDRVTSEQY
TRBV7-6	TRBJ1-1	ASSLTLLNTEAF
TRBV18	TRBJ2-1	ASSPLAASSYNEQF
TRBV11-1	TRBJ2-7	ASSILTTPGTSGGLYEQY
TRBV2	TRBJ1-5	ASRPGASGGQPQH
TRBV20-1	TRBJ2-7	SAIRQVSYEQY
TRBV28	TRBJ2-1	ASSDRNLNEQF
TRBV6-1	TRBJ1-1	ASCPGGNTEAF
TRBV20-1	TRBJ2-1	SARDIWGQEYNEQF
TRBV5-1	TRBJ2-7	ASSLAQTETYEQY
TRBV3-1	TRBJ2-3	ASKEVGTDTQY
TRBV6-1	TRBJ2-7	ASRGLAGDTYEQY
TRBV6-1	TRBJ1-3	ASSDRGRGNTIY
TRBV19	TRBJ2-1	ASSITSGRYNEQF
TRBV7-7	TRBJ2-7	ASSLVQGVDEQY
TRBV30	TRBJ2-1	AWSVAGANYNEQF
TRBV27	TRBJ1-5	ASSSQGLGQPQH
TRBV25-1	TRBJ2-1	ASSWGGVSNEQF
TRBV29-1	TRBJ2-1	SVARNEQF